These 23 T cell receptor beta chains came from one sample sequenced in a study of T cell responses to AZD1222 COVID-19 vaccine (dated by TCRdb to the early 2020s). The sample's time point label, in plain terms: about 28 days (+/-7) after the second vaccine dose. Receptor amplification or capture employed the immunoSEQ multiplex PCR assay. The immuneACCESS repertoire file appears here via TCRdb, limited to in-frame rearrangements. These files lack a portion of the clones; in checked studies, under half of the deficit traces to unresolved V genes, and the cause of the others is not known. The sample records fewer than 150,000 clones, more than 70% of which are singletons. Roughly 18% of the sample belongs to the ten largest clones. The material sequenced was peripheral blood, taken 28 days after the second AZD1222 dose. The receptors were sampled from an adult who received the AZD1222 COVID-19 vaccine.

The J gene is TRBJ1-4, the V gene TRBV5-6; 9 nucleotides agree with TRBD1. CDR1 and CDR2 (germline): SGHDT, YYEEEE. The CDR3 loop spans 14 amino acids. V trimming: 5 bases; J trimming: 6 bases; junction bases outside the gene matches: 5. The CDR3 DNA follows: TGTGCCAGCAGTTTACAGGGGGCTTATGAAAAACTGTTTTTT. Its translation is CASSLQGAYEKLFF.

The CDR3 here is CASGERDEQFF. Written as DNA, the CDR3 is TGTGCCAGCGGGGAGCGTGATGAGCAGTTCTTC. The chain uses TRBV6-5 and TRBJ2-1, with D possibly being TRBD2 (5 bases). This CDR3 region has 11 residues. With 8 bases removed from V and 8 bases from J, the gap between germline ends came to 10 bases. Germline CDR1 reads MNHEY; CDR2 reads SVGAGI.

The CDR3 protein is CASSQQVMGRRNTDTQYF. The CDR3 nucleotides are TGCGCCAGCAGCCAACAAGTGATGGGACGGCGAAACACAGATACGCAGTATTTT. The V gene is TRBV4-1, the J gene TRBJ2-3; either TRBD1 or TRBD2 may fit D (5 bases each). Germline V gene lookup returns CDR1 MGHRA and CDR2 YSYEKL. This CDR3 has 18 amino acids. The ends were cut back, 2 bases at V and 2 bases at J, with 20 bases in the middle.

The chain employs TRBV5-6 and TRBJ2-1, with TRBD1 identical over 7 bases. Germline V gene sequence: CDR1 SGHDT, CDR2 YYEEEE. Trimming cost V 0 bases and J 7 bases; bases outside gene matches: 7. CDR3 length: 15 amino acids. This CDR3 is CASSLARGRWNEQFF. The CDR3 coding sequence is TGTGCCAGCAGCTTGGCGAGGGGGCGGTGGAATGAGCAGTTCTTC.

The chain is built from TRBV4-3 and TRBJ1-2, with 8 bases that match TRBD1. Germline V gene data show CDR1 as LGHNA and CDR2 as YSLEER. Trimming took 4 bases from V and 7 from J; bases not matched to a gene: 14. This CDR3 is 16 amino acids long. CDR3 region: CASSLIKFDRGGGYTF. The CDR3 coding sequence is TGCGCCAGCAGCCTCATTAAGTTCGACAGGGGCGGTGGCTACACCTTC.

This chain connects TRBV18 to TRBJ2-1; 8 nucleotides agree with TRBD1. The germline V gene has CDR1 KGHSH and CDR2 LQKENI. The CDR3 length is 13 residues. The junction had 2 bases not matched to a gene; V was cut back by 1 base and J by 9 bases. The CDR3 DNA reads as TGTGCCAGCTCACCACGACAGGGGAGTGAGCAGTTCTTC. Residues: CASSPRQGSEQFF.

This clone was seen a single time. The chain recombines TRBV3-1 (or the pseudogene TRBV3-2) with TRBJ2-7; 9 bases agree with TRBD1. Germline values: CDR1 LGHDT, CDR2 YNNKEL (reference sequence). The CDR3 runs to 14 residues. The V gene end was trimmed by 4 bases and the J gene end by 5 bases; junction bases not matched to a gene: 6. This CDR3 reads CASSLQGAVDEQYF. The CDR3 DNA sequence: TGTGCCAGCAGCCTACAGGGGGCGGTCGACGAGCAGTACTTC.

This clone came up a few times. This rearrangement joins TRBV7-9 to TRBJ2-2; 7 nucleotides agree with TRBD1. Germline V lookup: CDR1 SEHNR, CDR2 FQNEAQ (reference sequence). V lost 3 bases to trimming and J lost 4 bases; unmatched junction nucleotides: 5. CDR3 length: 15 residues. CDR3 region: CASSLTTGATGELFF. CDR3 coding DNA: TGTGCCAGCAGCTTGACAACAGGGGCCACCGGGGAGCTGTTTTTT.

The V call is TRBV19, the J call TRBJ2-5, with a tentative D call TRBD1 (6 bases). Germline CDR1 is LNHDA and CDR2 is SQIVND (reference sequence). The V and J ends lost 5 bases and 8 bases respectively, with 9 bases between them. The CDR3 totals 11 residues. CDR3 bases: TGTGCCAGTAGTTCCAGGGGAACCCAGTACTTC. It encodes CASSSRGTQYF.

The V and J genes are TRBV18 and TRBJ1-1; D uncertain. The CDR3 totals 15 residues. CDR1 is KGHSH, CDR2 LQKENI, per germline. Trimming took off 0 bases at V and 0 bases at J, with 8 bases between the two ends. The CDR3 DNA is TGTGCCAGCTCACCACCGAGGGCTTTGAACACTGAAGCTTTCTTT. This codes for CASSPPRALNTEAFF.

V gene TRBV7-2 combines with J gene TRBJ2-1, with 8 bases matching TRBD1. From germline, CDR1 is SGHTA and CDR2 FQGNSA. Trimming removed 2 bases from V and 7 bases from J; junction bases left unmatched: 10. The CDR3 sequence is 16 residues long. As DNA, the CDR3 is TGTGCCAGCAGCTTATCCAGCCGGACAGGGCAGAATGAGCAGTTCTTC. Translated: CASSLSSRTGQNEQFF.

This sequence joins TRBV10-1 and TRBJ2-2, with D possibly called TRBD1 or TRBD2 (6 bases each). This CDR3 contains 14 residues. The germline V and J ends were trimmed by 6 bases and 4 bases, with 12 bases remaining between them. CDR1 is WNHNN, CDR2 SYGVQD, per germline (reference sequence). As DNA, the CDR3 is TGCGCCAGCAGAAAACAGGGAGGCACCGGGGAGCTGTTTTTT. This gives the protein CASRKQGGTGELFF.

The chain carries TRBV19 and TRBJ1-3; tentative D call: TRBD1 (6 bases). The CDR3 is 16 amino acids. Germline V gene lookup returns CDR1 LNHDA and CDR2 SQIVND (reference sequence). Trimming pared 3 bases from V and 4 bases from J, leaving 16 bases between. DNA for the CDR3: TGTGCCAGTAGTATCTCCTTAGGGGGTTCCGGAAACACCATATATTTT. Translated, it gives CASSISLGGSGNTIYF.

This clone appeared a single time. The genes are TRBV30 and TRBJ2-7; 7 bases are a match to TRBD1. CDR3 size: 14 residues. J was trimmed by 3 bases and V by 8 bases; bases with no gene match: 13. The germline gives CDR1 GTSNPN, CDR2 SVGIG (reference sequence). CDR3 DNA: TGTGCCCTCCGTGTATCGGGACAGATCTACGAGCAGTACTTC. It encodes CALRVSGQIYEQYF.

The chain carries TRBV11-2 and TRBJ2-7; the match to TRBD2 covers 7 bases. The length of the CDR3 is 14 residues. Germline CDR1 reads SGHAT; CDR2 reads FQNNGV. The junction had 9 bases not matched to a gene; V was cut back by 5 bases and J by 5 bases. The chain's CDR3 is CASSPGSGSHEQYF. In nucleotides, the CDR3 is TGTGCCAGCAGCCCCGGTAGCGGGTCCCACGAGCAGTACTTC.

This clone was recorded a few times. The V and J genes are TRBV7-9 and TRBJ2-1; tentative D call: TRBD1 (5 bases). The CDR3 spans 14 residues. Between the trimmed V and J ends, which lost 1 base and 15 bases, there was a span of 19 bases. Germline V gives CDR1 SEHNR, CDR2 FQNEAQ (reference sequence). The CDR3 reads CASSLGNGQRKWFF. The CDR3 DNA is TGTGCCAGCAGCTTAGGGAACGGACAACGAAAGTGGTTCTTC.

The rearrangement uses TRBV29-1 and TRBJ2-3, with 11 nucleotides matching TRBD2. The trim removed 6 bases at V and 1 base at J, leaving 12 bases unmatched. CDR3 size: 17 residues. Looked up from germline, CDR1 is SQVTM and CDR2 is ANQGSEA. CDR3 amino acids: CSVFGTSGLGGTDTQYF. The CDR3 DNA reads as TGCAGCGTCTTCGGGACTAGCGGTTTAGGAGGCACAGATACGCAGTATTTT.

The chain uses TRBV5-4 and TRBJ1-2; the match to TRBD1 covers 8 bases. The CDR3 has 13 amino acids. After removal of 3 bases from V and 5 bases from J, the junction contained 3 bases not matched to a gene. CDR1 is SGHNT, CDR2 YYREEE, per germline (reference sequence). CDR3 in amino acids: CASSSTGGYGYTF. CDR3 nucleotides: TGTGCCAGCAGCTCTACAGGGGGATATGGCTACACCTTC. The full variable domain, its missing parts supplied by reference TRBV5-4 and TRBJ1-2, is ETGVTQSPTHLIKTRGQQVTLRCSSQSGHNTVSWYQQALGQGPQFIFQYYREEENGRGNFPPRFSGLQFPNYSSELNVNALELDDSALYLCASSSTGGYGYTFGSGTRLTVV.

The table lists this clone with a count of one. This rearrangement joins TRBV23-1 to TRBJ1-4, with D tentatively TRBD1 (6 bases). TRBV23-1 qualifies as an ORF whose function is uncertain. The CDR3 consists of 13 residues. V lost 3 bases and J 11 bases, leaving 13 bases between the germline ends. The CDR3 sequence: CASSQGRGRKLFF. The CDR3 nucleotides are TGCGCCAGCAGTCAGGGCAGGGGCCGGAAACTGTTTTTT.

The rearrangement links TRBV9 to TRBJ1-5; 9 bases line up with TRBD1. This CDR3 comprises 16 residues. The V segment lost 3 bases and the J segment 1 base; nucleotides outside the gene matches: 5. The germline V gene has CDR1 SGDLS and CDR2 YYNGEE. The CDR3 region has the DNA TGTGCCAGCAGCGGAGGACAGGGGACAAGCAATCAGCCCCAGCATTTT. It yields the protein CASSGGQGTSNQPQHF. The variable domain in full, completed from reference TRBV9 and TRBJ1-5, reads DSGVTQTPKHLITATGQRVTLRCSPRSGDLSVYWYQQSLDQGLQFLIQYYNGEERAKGNILERFSAQQFPDLHSELNLSSLELGDSALYFCASSGGQGTSNQPQHFGDGTRLSIL.

This chain uses TRBV5-1 with TRBJ2-5; D call uncertain. The CDR3 has 14 residues. CDR1 and CDR2 (germline): SGHRS, YFSETQ. The V gene lost 0 bases and the J gene lost 5 bases, with 11 bases spanning the gap. The CDR3 DNA sequence: TGCGCCAGCAGCTTGGCCCCGGGCTCGGAGACCCAGTACTTC. Translating it yields CASSLAPGSETQYF.

The gene calls are TRBV10-3 and TRBJ2-7; 11 positions agree with TRBD2. Looked up from germline, CDR1 is ENHRY and CDR2 is SYGVKD. V lost 10 bases to trimming and J lost 3 bases; unmatched junction nucleotides: 5. This CDR3 comprises 13 residues. This CDR3 reads CASTSGGNYEQYF. In DNA, the CDR3 is TGTGCCAGCACTAGCGGGGGCAACTACGAGCAGTACTTC.

The V gene is TRBV9, the J gene TRBJ1-4; no definite D call. Germline V gives CDR1 SGDLS, CDR2 YYNGEE. The CDR3 loop spans 11 amino acids. Trimming removed 3 bases at V and 15 bases at J, with 12 bases between. The CDR3 protein is CASSGSAGMFF. As DNA, the CDR3 is TGTGCCAGCAGCGGATCTGCGGGAATGTTTTTT.